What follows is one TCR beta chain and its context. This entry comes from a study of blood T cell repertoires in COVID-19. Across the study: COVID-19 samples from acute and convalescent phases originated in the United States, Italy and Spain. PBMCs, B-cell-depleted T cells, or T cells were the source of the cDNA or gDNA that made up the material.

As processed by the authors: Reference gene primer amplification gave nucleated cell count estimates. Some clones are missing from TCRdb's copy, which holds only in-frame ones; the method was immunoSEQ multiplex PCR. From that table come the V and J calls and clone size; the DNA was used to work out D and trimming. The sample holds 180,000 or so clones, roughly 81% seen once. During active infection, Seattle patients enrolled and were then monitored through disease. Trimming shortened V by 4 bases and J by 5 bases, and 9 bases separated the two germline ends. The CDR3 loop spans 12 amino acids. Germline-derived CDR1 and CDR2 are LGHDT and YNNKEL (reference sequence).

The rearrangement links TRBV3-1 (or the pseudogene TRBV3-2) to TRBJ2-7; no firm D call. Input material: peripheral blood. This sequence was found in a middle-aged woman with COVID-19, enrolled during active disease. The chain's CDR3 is CASSLRRDEQYF. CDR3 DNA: TGTGCCAGCAGCCTTCGTAGAGACGAGCAGTACTTC.